This T cell receptor beta chain is drawn from a study of shared clonotypes between healthy human individuals. Background on the study: Researchers assigned three CD4 naive, three CD4 memory, two CD8 naive and one CD8 memory plate to each donor. Study-level points and caveats: The study sampled only blood, and tissue repertoires likely differ.

On this clone itself: Its antigen is as yet unknown.

Splitting of CD4+ cells produced CD45RA+ naive and CD45RA-negative memory subsets. The assay was immunoSEQ multiplex PCR, and TCRdb's table has in-frame clones only and misses some. In the table there are 2 million to 2.5 million clones, approximately 94% of which are singletons. The CDR3 is 15 amino acids. The germline CDR1 and CDR2 sequences are GTSNPN and SVGIG (reference sequence). V lost 4 bases and J lost 6; bases outside the gene matches: 14. J is TRBJ1-1 and V is TRBV30; 7 positions agree with TRBD1. Sequencing input: naive CD4+ T cells sorted from blood. Subset described: CD45RA+ positively selected. The source of this sequence is a young man in good health. The CDR3 here is CAWNQERGLHPEAFF. In DNA form, the CDR3 reads TGTGCCTGGAACCAAGAGAGGGGGCTCCACCCTGAAGCTTTCTTT.